A single sample gave rise to the 3 T cell receptor beta chains below, sequenced in a study of blood T cells in healthy people across ages. Sample-barcoded 5' priming and a J-beta primer mix drove a second PCR of roughly 6 to 12 cycles. TCRdb analysed the 5' RACE reads with MiXCR anew, one entry per CDR3 protein. The sample shows over a million distinct CDR3 sequences, approximately 25% of them seen only once. The same data also went into a second study, on T cells of mothers and their children.

Source material: blood. The origin of the receptors is a girl aged 2 to 10 in good health.

CDR3 region: CASSWGGTTDYGYTF. As DNA, the CDR3 is TGCGCCAGCAGCTGGGGGGGGACAACTGACTATGGCTACACCTTC. The chain employs TRBV5-1 and TRBJ1-2; D is perhaps TRBD1 (6 bases). With 3 bases removed from V and 3 bases from J, the gap between germline ends came to 15 bases. Germline lookup yields CDR1 SGHRS and CDR2 YFSETQ. This CDR3 has 15 residues.

The chain employs TRBV29-1 and TRBJ2-7; tentative D call: TRBD2 (6 bases). CDR3 length: 13 amino acids. Germline assignment: CDR1 SQVTM and CDR2 ANQGSEA. Trimming took 4 bases from V and 4 from J, leaving 14 bases between them. CDR3 in DNA: TGCAGCGTTGTGGGACGGGGGATATACGAGCAGTACTTC. Protein product: CSVVGRGIYEQYF.

The chain has TRBV7-6 and TRBJ1-2; D not certain. In germline, CDR1 is SGHVS, CDR2 FNYEAQ. The CDR3 runs to 13 residues. V was shortened by 3 bases and J by 6 bases, with 11 bases between the two germline ends. CDR3 in DNA: TGTGCCAGCAGCTTTTGGCAGGAGGATGGCTACACCTTC. Protein sequence: CASSFWQEDGYTF.